Listed here is a single T cell receptor (beta chain). Its antigen is unknown. V was cut by 1 base and J by 5 bases, with 15 bases left in between. Germline V gene sequence: CDR1 LNHDA, CDR2 SQIVND (reference sequence). CDR3 length equals 15 residues. This sample is drawn from a study of radiation and T cells in renal cell carcinoma. Study observations and caveats: From baseline, blood top tumor clonotypes peaked at 2 weeks post-radiation.

TCRdb's table, derived via immunoSEQ multiplex PCR, lists solely in-frame clones and lacks some. The sample has some 110,000 clones; 82% are singletons. Time point indicated: baseline pretreatment blood. Treatment of the sample: 15 Gy SBRT to primary tumor, nephrectomy 4 weeks later. The tumor was a clear cell renal cell carcinoma. The chain links TRBV19 to TRBJ2-7; no clear D. The sample in question was blood, obtained from a patient whose treatment included radiotherapy and nephrectomy. This clonotype originated in a woman aged 55 to 70 with renal cell carcinoma. The DNA of the CDR3 is TGTGCCAGTAGTATAGTCAGTGCAGGCCCGGACGAGCAGTACTTC. This encodes CASSIVSAGPDEQYF.